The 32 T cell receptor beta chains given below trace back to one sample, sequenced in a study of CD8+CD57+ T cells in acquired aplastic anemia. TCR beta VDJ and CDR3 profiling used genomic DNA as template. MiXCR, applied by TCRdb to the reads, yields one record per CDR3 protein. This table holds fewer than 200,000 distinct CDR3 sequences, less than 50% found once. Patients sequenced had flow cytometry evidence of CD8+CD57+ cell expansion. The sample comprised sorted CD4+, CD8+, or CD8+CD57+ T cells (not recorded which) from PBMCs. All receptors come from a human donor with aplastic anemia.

CDR3 region: CASSPSTGGEYGYTF. The DNA for the CDR3 is TGTGCCAGCAGTCCATCGACAGGGGGAGAGTATGGCTACACCTTC. The chain links TRBV2 to TRBJ1-2, with 9 bases lining up with TRBD1. The CDR3 extends over 15 amino acids. V gave up 5 bases and J gave up 5 bases; unmatched junction bases: 9. Germline CDR1 reads SNHLY; CDR2 reads FYNNEI.

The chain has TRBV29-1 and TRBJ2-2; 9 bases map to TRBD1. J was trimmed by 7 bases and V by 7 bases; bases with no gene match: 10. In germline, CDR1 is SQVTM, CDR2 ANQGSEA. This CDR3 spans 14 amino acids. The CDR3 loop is CSARRDREGGELFF. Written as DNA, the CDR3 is TGCAGCGCTAGGCGGGACAGGGAAGGCGGGGAGCTGTTTTTT.

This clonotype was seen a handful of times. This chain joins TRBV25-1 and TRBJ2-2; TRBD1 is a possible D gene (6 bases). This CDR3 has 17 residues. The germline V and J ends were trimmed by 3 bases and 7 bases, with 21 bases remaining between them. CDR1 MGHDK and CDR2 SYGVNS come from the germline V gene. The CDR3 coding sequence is TGTGCCAGCAGTGATACAGGGCAGGGTGTTTTCAACGGGGAGCTGTTTTTT. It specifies CASSDTGQGVFNGELFF.

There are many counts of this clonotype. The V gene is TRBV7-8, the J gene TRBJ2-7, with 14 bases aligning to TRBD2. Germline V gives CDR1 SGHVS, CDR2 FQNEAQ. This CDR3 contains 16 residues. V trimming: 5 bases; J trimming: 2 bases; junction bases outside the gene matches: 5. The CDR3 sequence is CASSRGLAGVPYEQYF. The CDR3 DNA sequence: TGTGCCAGCAGCCGGGGACTAGCGGGGGTTCCCTACGAGCAGTACTTC.

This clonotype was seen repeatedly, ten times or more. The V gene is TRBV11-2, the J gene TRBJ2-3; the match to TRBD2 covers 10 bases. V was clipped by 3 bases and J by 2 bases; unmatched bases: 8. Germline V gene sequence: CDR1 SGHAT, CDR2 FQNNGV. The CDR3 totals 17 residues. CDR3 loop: CASSFSSGGLITDTQYF. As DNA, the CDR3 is TGTGCCAGCAGCTTCTCTAGCGGGGGTTTAATCACAGATACGCAGTATTTT.

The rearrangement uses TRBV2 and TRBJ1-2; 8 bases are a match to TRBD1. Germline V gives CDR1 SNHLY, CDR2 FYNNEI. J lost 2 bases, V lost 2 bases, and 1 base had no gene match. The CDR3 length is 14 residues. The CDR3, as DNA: TGTGCCAGCAGTGAAAGGACAGGGAACTATGGCTACACCTTC. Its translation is CASSERTGNYGYTF.

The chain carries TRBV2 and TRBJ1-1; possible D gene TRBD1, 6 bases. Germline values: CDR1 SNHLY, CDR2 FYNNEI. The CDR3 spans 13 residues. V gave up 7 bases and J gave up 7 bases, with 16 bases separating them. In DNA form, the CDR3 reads TGTGCCAGCATAAAACAGGGAGGGGGTGAAGCTTTCTTT. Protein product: CASIKQGGGEAFF.

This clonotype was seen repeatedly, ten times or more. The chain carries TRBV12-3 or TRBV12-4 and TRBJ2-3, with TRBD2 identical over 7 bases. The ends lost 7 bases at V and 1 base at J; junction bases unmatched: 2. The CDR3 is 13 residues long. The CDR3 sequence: CASTSGRTDTQYF. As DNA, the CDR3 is TGTGCCAGCACTAGCGGTCGCACAGATACGCAGTATTTT.

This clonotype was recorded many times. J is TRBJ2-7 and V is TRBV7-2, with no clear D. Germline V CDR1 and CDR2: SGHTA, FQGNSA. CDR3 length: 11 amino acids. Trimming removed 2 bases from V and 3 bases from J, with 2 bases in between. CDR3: CASSLIYEQYF. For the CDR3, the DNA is TGTGCCAGCAGCTTAATCTACGAGCAGTACTTC.

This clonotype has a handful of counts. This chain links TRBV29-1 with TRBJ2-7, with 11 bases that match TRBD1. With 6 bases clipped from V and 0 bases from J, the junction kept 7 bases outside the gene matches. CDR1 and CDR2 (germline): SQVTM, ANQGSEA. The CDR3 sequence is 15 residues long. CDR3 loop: CSVDPGQGDSYEQYF. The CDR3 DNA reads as TGCAGCGTCGACCCGGGACAGGGGGACTCCTACGAGCAGTACTTC.

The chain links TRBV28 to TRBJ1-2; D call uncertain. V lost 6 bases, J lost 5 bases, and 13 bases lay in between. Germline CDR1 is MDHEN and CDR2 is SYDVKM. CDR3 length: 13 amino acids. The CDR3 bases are TGTGCCAGCAGCCTTGTCCCGAGGTATGGCTACACCTTC. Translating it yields CASSLVPRYGYTF.

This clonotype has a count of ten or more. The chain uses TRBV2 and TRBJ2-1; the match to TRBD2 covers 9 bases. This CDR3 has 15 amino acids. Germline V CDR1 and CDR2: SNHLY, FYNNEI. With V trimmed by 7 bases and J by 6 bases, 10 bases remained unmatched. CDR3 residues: CASTPQAGGTNEQFF. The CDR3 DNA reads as TGTGCCAGCACTCCACAAGCGGGGGGAACCAATGAGCAGTTCTTC.

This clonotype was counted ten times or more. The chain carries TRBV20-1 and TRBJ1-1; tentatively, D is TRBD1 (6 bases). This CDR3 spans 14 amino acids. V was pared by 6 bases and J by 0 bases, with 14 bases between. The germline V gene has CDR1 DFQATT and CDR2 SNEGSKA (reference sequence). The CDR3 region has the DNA TGCAGTGCCAGACAGGCGGCGGTGAACACTGAAGCTTTCTTT. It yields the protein CSARQAAVNTEAFF.

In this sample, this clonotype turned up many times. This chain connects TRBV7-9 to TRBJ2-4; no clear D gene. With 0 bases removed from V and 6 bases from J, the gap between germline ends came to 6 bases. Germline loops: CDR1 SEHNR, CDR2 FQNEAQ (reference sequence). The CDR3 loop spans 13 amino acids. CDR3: CASSLAILNIQYF. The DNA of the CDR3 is TGTGCCAGCAGCTTAGCCATTTTAAACATTCAGTACTTC.

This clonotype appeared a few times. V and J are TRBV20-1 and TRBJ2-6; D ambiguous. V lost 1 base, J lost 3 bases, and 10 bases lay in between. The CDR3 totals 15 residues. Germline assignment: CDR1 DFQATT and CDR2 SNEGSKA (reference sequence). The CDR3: CSARARRGGANVLTF. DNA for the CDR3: TGCAGTGCTAGAGCCCGTCGCGGTGGGGCCAACGTCCTGACTTTC.

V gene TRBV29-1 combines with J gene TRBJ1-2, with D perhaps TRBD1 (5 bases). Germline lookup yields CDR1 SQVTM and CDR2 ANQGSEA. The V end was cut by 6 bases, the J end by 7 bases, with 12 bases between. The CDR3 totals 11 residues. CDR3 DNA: TGCAGCGTGGGGACGGTCGGTGGCTACACCTTC. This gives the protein CSVGTVGGYTF.

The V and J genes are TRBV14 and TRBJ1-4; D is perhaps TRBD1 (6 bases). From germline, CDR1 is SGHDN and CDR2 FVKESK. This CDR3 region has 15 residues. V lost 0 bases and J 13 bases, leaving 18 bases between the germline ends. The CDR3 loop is CASSQDGGAVGGLFF. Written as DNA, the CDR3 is TGTGCCAGCAGCCAAGATGGGGGGGCGGTTGGAGGACTGTTTTTT. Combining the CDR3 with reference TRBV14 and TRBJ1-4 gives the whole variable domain EAGVTQFPSHSVIEKGQTVTLRCDPISGHDNLYWYRRVMGKEIKFLLHFVKESKQDESGMPNNRFLAERTGGTYSTLKVQPAELEDSGVYFCASSQDGGAVGGLFFGSGTQLSVL.

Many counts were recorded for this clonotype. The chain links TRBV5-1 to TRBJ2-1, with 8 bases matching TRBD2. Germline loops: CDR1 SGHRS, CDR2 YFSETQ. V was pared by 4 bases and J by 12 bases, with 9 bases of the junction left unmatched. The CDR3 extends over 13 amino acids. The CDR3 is CASSQPGGGGQFF. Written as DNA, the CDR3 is TGCGCCAGCAGCCAGCCCGGGGGGGGAGGGCAGTTCTTC.

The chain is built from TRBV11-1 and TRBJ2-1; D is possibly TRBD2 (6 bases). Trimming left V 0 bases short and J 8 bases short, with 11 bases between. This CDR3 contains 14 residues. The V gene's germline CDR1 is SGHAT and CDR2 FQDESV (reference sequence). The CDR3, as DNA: TGTGCCAGCAGCTTAGCGTGGGGAGGCGATGAGCAGTTCTTC. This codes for CASSLAWGGDEQFF.

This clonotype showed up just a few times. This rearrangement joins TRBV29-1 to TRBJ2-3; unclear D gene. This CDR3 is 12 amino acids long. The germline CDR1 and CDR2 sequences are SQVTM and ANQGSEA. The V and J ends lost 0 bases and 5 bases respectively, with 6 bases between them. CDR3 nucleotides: TGCAGCGTTGAAGAAGAAGGAGATACGCAGTATTTT. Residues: CSVEEEGDTQYF.

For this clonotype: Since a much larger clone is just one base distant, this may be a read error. The CDR3 here is CASRATLGGEQYF. CDR3 DNA: TGTGCCAGCAGGGCGACACTCGGGGGGGAGCAGTACTTC. The chain couples TRBV6-1 to TRBJ2-7; TRBD2 aligns across 7 bases. V shed 6 bases, J shed 7 bases, and the junction held 9 bases outside the gene matches. Germline V CDR1 and CDR2: MNHNS, SASEGT. The CDR3 extends over 13 amino acids.

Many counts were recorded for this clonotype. CDR3 protein: CASSQGQGQFF. CDR3 DNA: TGTGCCAGCAGCCAAGGGCAGGGTCAGTTCTTC. J is TRBJ2-1 and V is TRBV3-1; tentative D call: TRBD1 (5 bases). Germline CDR1 is LGHDT and CDR2 is YNNKEL (reference sequence). The CDR3 is 11 amino acids. Trimming removed 1 base from V and 13 bases from J, with 8 bases in between.

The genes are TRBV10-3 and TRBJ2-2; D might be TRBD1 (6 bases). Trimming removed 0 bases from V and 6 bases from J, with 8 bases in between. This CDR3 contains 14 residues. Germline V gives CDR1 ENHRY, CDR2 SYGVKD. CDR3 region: CAISESAGAGELFF. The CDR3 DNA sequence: TGTGCCATCAGTGAGTCTGCAGGGGCCGGGGAGCTGTTTTTT.

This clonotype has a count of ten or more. CDR3 nucleotides: TGTGCCAGCAGGACAGGGTCCTCTGGGGCCAACGTCCTGACTTTC. This translates into CASRTGSSGANVLTF. The rearrangement uses TRBV6-1 and TRBJ2-6, with TRBD1 matching over 7 bases. The CDR3 is made up of 15 amino acids. Germline CDR1 and CDR2: MNHNS and SASEGT. V gave up 6 bases and J gave up 0 bases; unmatched junction bases: 2.

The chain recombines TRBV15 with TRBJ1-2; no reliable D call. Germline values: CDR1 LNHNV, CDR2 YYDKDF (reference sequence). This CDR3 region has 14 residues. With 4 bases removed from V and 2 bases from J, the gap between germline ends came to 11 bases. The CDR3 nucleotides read TGTGCCACCAGCACCTCGCCAGGAAACTATGGCTACACCTTC. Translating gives CATSTSPGNYGYTF.

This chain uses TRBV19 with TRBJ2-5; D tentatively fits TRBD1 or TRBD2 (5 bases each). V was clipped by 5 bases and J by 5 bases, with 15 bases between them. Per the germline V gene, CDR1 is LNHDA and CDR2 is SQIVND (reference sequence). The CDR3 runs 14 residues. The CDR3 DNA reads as TGTGCCAGTAGTCAGCCAGGGTCGGGGGAGACCCAGTACTTC. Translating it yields CASSQPGSGETQYF.

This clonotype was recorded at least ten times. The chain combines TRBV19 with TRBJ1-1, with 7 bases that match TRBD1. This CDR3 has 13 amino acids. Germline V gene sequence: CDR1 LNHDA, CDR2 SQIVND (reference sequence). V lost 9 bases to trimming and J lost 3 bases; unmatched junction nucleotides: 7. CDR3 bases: TGTGCCAGCCAACAGGGGCCGGACACTGAAGCTTTCTTT. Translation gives CASQQGPDTEAFF.

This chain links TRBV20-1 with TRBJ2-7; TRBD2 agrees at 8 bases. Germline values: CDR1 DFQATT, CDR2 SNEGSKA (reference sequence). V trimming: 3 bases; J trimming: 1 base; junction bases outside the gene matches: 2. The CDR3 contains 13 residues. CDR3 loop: CSASLAGSYEQYV. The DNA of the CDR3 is TGCAGTGCTAGCTTAGCGGGGTCCTACGAGCAGTACGTC.

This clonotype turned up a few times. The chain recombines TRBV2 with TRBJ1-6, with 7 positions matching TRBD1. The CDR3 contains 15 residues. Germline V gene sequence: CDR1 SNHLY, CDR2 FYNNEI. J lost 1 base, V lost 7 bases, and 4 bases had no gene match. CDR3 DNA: TGTGCCAGCACCTGGGACAGATCCTATAATTCACCCCTCCACTTT. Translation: CASTWDRSYNSPLHF. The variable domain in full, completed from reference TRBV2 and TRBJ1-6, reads EPEVTQTPSHQVTQMGQEVILRCVPISNHLYFYWYRQILGQKVEFLVSFYNNEISEKSEIFDDQFSVERPDGSNFTLKIRSTKLEDSAMYFCASTWDRSYNSPLHFGNGTRLTVT.

The CDR3 nucleotides are TGTGCCAGCAGTTTAATGGGGACTAGCCGGGGGGAGACCCAGTACTTC. Amino acids: CASSLMGTSRGETQYF. The chain links TRBV27 to TRBJ2-5; 9 nucleotides match TRBD2. V was clipped by 2 bases and J by 5 bases; unmatched bases: 9. CDR1 is MNHEY, CDR2 SMNVEV, per germline (reference sequence). The CDR3 sequence is 16 residues long.

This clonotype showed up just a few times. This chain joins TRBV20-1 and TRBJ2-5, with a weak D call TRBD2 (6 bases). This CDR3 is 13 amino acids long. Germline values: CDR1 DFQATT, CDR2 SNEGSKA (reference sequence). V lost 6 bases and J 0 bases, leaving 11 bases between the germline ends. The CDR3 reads CSASRGYQETQYF. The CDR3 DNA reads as TGCAGTGCAAGCCGGGGGTACCAAGAGACCCAGTACTTC.

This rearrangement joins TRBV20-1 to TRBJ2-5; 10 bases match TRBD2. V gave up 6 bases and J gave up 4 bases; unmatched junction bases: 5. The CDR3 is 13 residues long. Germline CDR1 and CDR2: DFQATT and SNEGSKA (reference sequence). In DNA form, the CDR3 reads TGCAGTGCCATAGCGGGGGGCGTAGAGACCCAGTACTTC. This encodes CSAIAGGVETQYF.